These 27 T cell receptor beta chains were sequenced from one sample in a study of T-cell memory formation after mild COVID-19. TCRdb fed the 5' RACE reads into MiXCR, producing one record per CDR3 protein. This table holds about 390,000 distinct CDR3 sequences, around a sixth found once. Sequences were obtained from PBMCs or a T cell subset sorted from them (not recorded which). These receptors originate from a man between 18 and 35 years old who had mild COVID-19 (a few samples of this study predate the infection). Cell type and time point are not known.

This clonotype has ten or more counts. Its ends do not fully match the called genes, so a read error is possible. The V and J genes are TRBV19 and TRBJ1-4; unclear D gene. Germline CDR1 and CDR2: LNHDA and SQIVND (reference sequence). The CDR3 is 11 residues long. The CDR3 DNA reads TGTGCCACTGGAACTTATGAAAAACTGTTTTTT. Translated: CATGTYEKLFF.

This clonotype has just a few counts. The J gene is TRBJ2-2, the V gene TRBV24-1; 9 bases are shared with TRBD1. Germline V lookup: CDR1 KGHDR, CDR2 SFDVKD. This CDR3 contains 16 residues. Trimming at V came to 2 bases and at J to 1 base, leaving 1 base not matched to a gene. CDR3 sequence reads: CATSDWGQGNTGELFF. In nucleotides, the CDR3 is TGTGCCACCAGTGATTGGGGACAGGGGAACACCGGGGAGCTGTTTTTT.

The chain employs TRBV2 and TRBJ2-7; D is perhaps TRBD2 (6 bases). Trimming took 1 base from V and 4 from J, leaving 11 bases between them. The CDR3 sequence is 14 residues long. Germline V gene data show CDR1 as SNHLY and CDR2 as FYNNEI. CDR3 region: CASSEEARGYEQYF. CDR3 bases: TGTGCCAGCAGTGAAGAGGCACGGGGGTACGAGCAGTACTTC.

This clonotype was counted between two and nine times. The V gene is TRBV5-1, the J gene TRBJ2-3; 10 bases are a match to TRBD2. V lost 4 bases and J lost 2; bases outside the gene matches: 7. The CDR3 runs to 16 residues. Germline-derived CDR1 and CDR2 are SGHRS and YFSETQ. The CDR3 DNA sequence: TGCGCCAGCAGCACCGGGACTAGCGTTACCACAGATACGCAGTATTTT. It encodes CASSTGTSVTTDTQYF.

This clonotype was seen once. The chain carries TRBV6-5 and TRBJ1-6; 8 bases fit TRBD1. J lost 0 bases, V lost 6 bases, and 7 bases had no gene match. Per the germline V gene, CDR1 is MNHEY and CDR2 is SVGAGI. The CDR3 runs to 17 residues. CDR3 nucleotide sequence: TGTGCCAGCAGGTCCCGACAGGGGATCTCCTATAATTCACCCCTCCACTTT. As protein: CASRSRQGISYNSPLHF.

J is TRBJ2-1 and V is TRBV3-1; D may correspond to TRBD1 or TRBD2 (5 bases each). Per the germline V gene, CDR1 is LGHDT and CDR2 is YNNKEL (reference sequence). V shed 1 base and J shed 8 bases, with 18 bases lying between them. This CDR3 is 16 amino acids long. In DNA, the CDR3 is TGTGCCAGCAGCCAAGGGCTAGTGGGGACCAGCGATGAGCAGTTCTTC. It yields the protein CASSQGLVGTSDEQFF.

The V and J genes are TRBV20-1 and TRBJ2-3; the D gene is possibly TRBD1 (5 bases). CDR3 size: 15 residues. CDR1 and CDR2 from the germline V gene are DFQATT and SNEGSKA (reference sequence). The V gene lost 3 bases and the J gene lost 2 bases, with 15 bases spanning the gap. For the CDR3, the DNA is TGCAGTGCTAGTGCAGGGCGTGTAAACACAGATACGCAGTATTTT. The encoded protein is CSASAGRVNTDTQYF.

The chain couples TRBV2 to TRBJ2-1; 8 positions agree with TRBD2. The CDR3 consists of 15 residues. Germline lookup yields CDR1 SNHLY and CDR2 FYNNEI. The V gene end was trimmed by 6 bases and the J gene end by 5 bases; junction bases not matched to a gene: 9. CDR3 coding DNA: TGTGCCAGCAGCATAAGGACTAGCAGCAACAATGAGCAGTTCTTC. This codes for CASSIRTSSNNEQFF.

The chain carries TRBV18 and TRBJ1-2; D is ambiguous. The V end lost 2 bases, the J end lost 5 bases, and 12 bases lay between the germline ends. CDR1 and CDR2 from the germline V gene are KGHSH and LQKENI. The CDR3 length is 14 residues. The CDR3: CASSPNRPEYGYTF. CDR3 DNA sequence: TGTGCCAGCTCACCAAATAGGCCGGAGTATGGCTACACCTTC. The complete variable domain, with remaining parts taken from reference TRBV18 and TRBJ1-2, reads NAGVMQNPRHLVRRRGQEARLRCSPMKGHSHVYWYRQLPEEGLKFMVYLQKENIIDESGMPKERFSAEFPKEGPSILRIQQVVRGDSAAYFCASSPNRPEYGYTFGSGTRLTVV.

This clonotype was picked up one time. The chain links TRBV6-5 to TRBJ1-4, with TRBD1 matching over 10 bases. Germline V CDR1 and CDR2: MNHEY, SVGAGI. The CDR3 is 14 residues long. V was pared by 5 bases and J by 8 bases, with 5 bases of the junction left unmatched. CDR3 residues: CASSLDRGDEKLFF. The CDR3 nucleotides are TGTGCCAGCAGTCTGGACAGGGGGGACGAAAAACTGTTTTTT.

Written as DNA, the CDR3 is TGTGCCAGCAGCCCGACAGGGAGGGTGGAAGCTTTCTTT. Amino acids: CASSPTGRVEAFF. The V gene is TRBV6-2 or TRBV6-3, the J gene TRBJ1-1; 7 nucleotides line up with TRBD1. The CDR3 is made up of 13 amino acids. With 6 bases clipped from V and 8 bases from J, the junction kept 9 bases outside the gene matches. In germline, CDR1 is MNHEY, CDR2 SVGEGT.

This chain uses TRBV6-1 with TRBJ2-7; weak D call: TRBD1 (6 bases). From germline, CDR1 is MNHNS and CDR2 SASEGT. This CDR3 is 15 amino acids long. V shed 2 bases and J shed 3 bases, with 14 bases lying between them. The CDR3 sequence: CASSESVTGDYEQYV. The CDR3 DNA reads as TGTGCCAGCAGTGAATCTGTGACAGGAGACTACGAGCAGTACGTC.

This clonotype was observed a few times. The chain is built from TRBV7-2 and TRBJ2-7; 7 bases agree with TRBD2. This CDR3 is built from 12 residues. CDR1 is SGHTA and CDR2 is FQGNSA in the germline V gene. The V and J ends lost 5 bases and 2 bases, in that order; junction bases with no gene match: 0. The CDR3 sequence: CASSREAYEQYF. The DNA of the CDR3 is TGTGCCAGCAGCCGGGAGGCCTACGAGCAGTACTTC.

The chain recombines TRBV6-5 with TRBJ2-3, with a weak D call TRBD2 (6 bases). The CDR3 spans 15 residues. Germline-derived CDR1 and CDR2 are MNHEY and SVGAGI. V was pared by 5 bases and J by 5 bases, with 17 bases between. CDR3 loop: CASSIGGTGLDTQYF. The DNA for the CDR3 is TGTGCCAGCAGTATCGGGGGAACAGGTCTAGATACGCAGTATTTT.

This CDR3 is CASSVGSKGETEAFF. The CDR3 region has the DNA TGTGCCAGCAGCGTAGGTTCTAAGGGGGAGACTGAAGCTTTCTTT. The chain recombines TRBV9 with TRBJ1-1; D is perhaps TRBD1 (6 bases). CDR3 length: 15 amino acids. Between the trimmed V and J ends, which lost 0 bases and 5 bases, there was a span of 14 bases. Per germline, CDR1 SGDLS and CDR2 YYNGEE.

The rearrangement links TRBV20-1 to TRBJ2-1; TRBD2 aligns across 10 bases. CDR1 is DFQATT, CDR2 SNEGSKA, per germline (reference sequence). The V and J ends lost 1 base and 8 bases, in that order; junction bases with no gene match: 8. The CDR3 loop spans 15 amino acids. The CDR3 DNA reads TGCAGTGCTAGAGGGTCTAGCGGGAGTCTCGATGAGCAGTTCTTC. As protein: CSARGSSGSLDEQFF.

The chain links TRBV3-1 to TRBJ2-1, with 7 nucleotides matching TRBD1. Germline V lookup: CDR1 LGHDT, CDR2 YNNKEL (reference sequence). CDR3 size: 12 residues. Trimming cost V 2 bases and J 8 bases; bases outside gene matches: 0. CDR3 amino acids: CASSQQGDEQFF. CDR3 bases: TGTGCCAGCAGCCAACAGGGGGATGAGCAGTTCTTC.

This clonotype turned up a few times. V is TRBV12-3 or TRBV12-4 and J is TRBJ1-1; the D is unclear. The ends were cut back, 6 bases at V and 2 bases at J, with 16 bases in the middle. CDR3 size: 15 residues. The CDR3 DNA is TGTGCCAGCAGCCCGGCGGGAGAACTAAACACTGAAGCTTTCTTT. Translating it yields CASSPAGELNTEAFF.

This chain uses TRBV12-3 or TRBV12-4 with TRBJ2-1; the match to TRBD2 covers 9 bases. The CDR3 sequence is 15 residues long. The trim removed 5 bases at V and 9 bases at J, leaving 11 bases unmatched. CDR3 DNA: TGTGCCAGCAGTGGGAGCGGGGGGCCGTACGGTGAGCAGTTCTTC. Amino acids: CASSGSGGPYGEQFF.

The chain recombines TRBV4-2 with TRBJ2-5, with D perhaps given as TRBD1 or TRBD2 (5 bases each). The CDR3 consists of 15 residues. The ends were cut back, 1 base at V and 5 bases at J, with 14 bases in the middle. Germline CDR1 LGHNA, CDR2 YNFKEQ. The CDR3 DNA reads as TGTGCCAGCAGCCAAGTTGGGCAGGGAGAGGAGACCCAGTACTTC. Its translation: CASSQVGQGEETQYF.

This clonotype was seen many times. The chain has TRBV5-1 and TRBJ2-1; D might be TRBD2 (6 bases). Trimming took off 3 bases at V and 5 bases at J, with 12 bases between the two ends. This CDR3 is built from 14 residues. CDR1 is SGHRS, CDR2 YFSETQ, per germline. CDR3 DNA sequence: TGCGCCAGCAGCTACGGGACTCTTGACAATGAGCAGTTCTTC. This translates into CASSYGTLDNEQFF.

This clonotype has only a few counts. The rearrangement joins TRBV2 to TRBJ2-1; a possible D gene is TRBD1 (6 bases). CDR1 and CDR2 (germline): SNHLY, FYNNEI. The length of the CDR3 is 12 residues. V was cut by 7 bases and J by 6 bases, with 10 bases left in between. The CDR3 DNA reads TGTGCCAGCAATGGGGGCAGCAATGAGCAGTTCTTC. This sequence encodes CASNGGSNEQFF.

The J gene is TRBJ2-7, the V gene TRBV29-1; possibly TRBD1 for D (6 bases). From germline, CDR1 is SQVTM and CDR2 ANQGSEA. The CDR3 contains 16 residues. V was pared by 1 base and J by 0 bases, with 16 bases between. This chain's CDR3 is CSVEGVSGQTSYEQYF. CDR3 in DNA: TGCAGCGTTGAAGGGGTCTCTGGACAGACCTCCTACGAGCAGTACTTC.

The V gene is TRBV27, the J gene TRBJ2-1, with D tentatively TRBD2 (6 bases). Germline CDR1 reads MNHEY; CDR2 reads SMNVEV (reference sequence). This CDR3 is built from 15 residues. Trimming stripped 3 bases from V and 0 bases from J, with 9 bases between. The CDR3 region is CASSFKTSSYNEQFF. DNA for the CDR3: TGTGCCAGCAGTTTCAAGACTAGCTCCTACAATGAGCAGTTCTTC.

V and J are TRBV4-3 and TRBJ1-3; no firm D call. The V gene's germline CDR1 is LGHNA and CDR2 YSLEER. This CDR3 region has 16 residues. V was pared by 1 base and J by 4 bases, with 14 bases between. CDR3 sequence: CASSQGEAVFGNTIYF. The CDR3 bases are TGCGCCAGCAGCCAAGGAGAGGCGGTTTTCGGAAACACCATATATTTT.

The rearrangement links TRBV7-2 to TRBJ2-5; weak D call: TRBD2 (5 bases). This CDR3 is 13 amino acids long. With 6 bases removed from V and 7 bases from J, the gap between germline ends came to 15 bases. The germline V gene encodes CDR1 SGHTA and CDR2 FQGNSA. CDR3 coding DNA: TGTGCCAGCAGTTCACTAGGCCTGGGGACCCAGTACTTC. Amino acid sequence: CASSSLGLGTQYF.

This CDR3 reads CASSQEDRIYVSGYTF. The CDR3 DNA follows: TGCGCCAGCAGCCAAGAGGACAGGATATATGTTTCGGGCTACACCTTC. The V gene is TRBV4-1, the J gene TRBJ1-2; 7 bases agree with TRBD1. The CDR3 consists of 16 residues. Per the germline V gene, CDR1 is MGHRA and CDR2 is YSYEKL. J gave up 8 bases and V 0 bases, and 12 bases lay outside the gene matches.